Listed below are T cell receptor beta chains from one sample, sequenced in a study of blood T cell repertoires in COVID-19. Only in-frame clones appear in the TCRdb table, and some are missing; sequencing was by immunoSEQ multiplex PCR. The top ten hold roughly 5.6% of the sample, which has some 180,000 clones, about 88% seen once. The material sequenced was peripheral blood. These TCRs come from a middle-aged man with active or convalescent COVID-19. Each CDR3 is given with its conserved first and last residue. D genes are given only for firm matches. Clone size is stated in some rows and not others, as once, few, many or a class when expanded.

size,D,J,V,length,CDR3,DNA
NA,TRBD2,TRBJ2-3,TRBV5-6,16,CASSLGSGGALNTQYF,TGTGCCAGCAGCTTGGGAAGCGGGGGGGCCCTAAATACGCAGTATTTT
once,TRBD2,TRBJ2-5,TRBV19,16,CASSITSDGLGETQYF,TGTGCCAGTAGTATTACATCTGACGGACTAGGAGAGACCCAGTACTTC
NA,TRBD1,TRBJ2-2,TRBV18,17,CASSPRGTGGSTGELFF,TGTGCCAGCTCACCCCGCGGGACAGGGGGCTCCACCGGGGAGCTGTTTTTT
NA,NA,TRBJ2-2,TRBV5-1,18,CASRSRIGAGPNPGSCFF,NA
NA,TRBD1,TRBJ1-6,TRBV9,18,CASSFGTPGQGWNSPLHF,TGTGCCAGCAGCTTTGGAACCCCGGGACAGGGATGGAATTCACCCCTCCACTTT
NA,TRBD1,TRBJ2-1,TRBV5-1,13,CASSGGTGNEQFF,TGCGCCAGCAGCGGAGGGACAGGCAATGAGCAGTTCTTC
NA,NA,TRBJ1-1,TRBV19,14,CASSIYGPGAEAFF,TGTGCCAGTAGTATTTACGGACCAGGGGCTGAAGCTTTCTTT
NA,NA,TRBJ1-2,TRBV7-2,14,CASSLEPGPIGVTF,TGTGCCAGCAGCTTAGAGCCAGGGCCCATAGGAGTCACCTTC
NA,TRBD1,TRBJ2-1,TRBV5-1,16,CASSLDEGQAFNEQFF,TGCGCCAGCAGCTTGGATGAGGGACAGGCTTTCAATGAGCAGTTCTTC
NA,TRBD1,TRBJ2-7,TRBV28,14,CASSPGTGLREQYF,TGTGCCAGCAGCCCCGGGACAGGTCTTCGGGAGCAGTACTTC
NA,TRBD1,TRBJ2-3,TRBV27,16,CASSPGQGGFADTQYF,TGTGCCAGCAGTCCCGGACAGGGGGGGTTTGCAGATACGCAGTATTTT
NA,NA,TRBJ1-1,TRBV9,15,CASSVEKVGRYEAFF,TGTGCCAGCAGCGTAGAGAAGGTTGGGCGATATGAAGCTTTCTTT
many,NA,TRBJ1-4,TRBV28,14,CATAPPFQNEKLFF,TGTGCCACCGCACCGCCTTTCCAGAATGAAAAACTGTTTTTT
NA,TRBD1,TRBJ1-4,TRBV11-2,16,CASSVGQVATNEKLFF,TGTGCCAGCAGCGTAGGACAGGTGGCAACTAATGAAAAACTGTTTTTT
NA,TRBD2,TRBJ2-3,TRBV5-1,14,CASSFGTNTDTQYF,TGCGCCAGCAGCTTCGGGACTAACACAGATACGCAGTATTTT
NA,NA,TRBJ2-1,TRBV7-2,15,CASSLHAGIYNEQFF,TGTGCCAGCAGCTTACACGCGGGAATTTACAATGAGCAGTTCTTC
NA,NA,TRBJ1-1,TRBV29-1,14,CSVIGSFMNTEAFF,TGCAGCGTTATCGGGTCGTTCATGAACACTGAAGCTTTCTTT
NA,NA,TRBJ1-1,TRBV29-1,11,CSVQGMREAFF,TGCAGCGTCCAGGGGATGCGAGAAGCTTTCTTT
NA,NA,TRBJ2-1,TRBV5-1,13,CASGGTEYNEQFF,TGCGCCAGCGGGGGGACAGAATACAATGAGCAGTTCTTC
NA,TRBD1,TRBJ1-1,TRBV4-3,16,CASSHGYGQGDTEAFF,TGCGCCAGCAGCCATGGGTACGGACAGGGGGACACTGAAGCTTTCTTT
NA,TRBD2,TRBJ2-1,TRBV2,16,CASSERLAGVSDEQFF,TGTGCCAGCAGTGAAAGACTAGCGGGAGTTTCCGATGAGCAGTTCTTC
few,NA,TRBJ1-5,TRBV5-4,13,CASSLNGNQPQHF,TGTGCCAGCAGCTTAAACGGGAATCAGCCCCAGCATTTT
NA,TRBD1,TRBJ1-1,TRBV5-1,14,CASSNLGQGVGAFF,TGCGCCAGCAGCAACCTGGGACAGGGGGTTGGAGCTTTCTTT
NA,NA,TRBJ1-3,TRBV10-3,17,CAISEGRSNPSGNTIYF,TGTGCCATCAGTGAAGGGAGGAGCAATCCCTCTGGAAACACCATATATTTT
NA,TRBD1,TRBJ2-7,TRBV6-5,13,CASIWETGERQYF,TGTGCCAGCATATGGGAGACAGGGGAAAGGCAGTACTTC
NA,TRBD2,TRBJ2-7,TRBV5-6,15,CASSPSPGLTYEQYF,TGTGCCAGCAGCCCGTCCCCGGGACTAACCTACGAGCAGTACTTC
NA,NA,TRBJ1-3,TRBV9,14,CASSDGNSGNTIYF,TGTGCCAGCAGCGACGGTAACTCTGGAAACACCATATATTTT
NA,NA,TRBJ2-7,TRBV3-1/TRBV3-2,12,CASSPGVGEQYF,TGTGCCAGCAGCCCAGGGGTCGGCGAGCAGTACTTC
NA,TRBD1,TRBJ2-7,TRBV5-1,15,CASSRAGTGGYEQYF,TGCGCCAGCAGCAGAGCCGGGACAGGGGGTTACGAGCAGTACTTC
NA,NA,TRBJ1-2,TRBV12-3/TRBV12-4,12,CASSLVGSGYTF,TGTGCCAGCAGTTTAGTGGGCTCTGGCTACACCTTC
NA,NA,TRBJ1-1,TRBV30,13,CAWSGTMNTEAFF,TGTGCCTGGAGTGGGACAATGAACACTGAAGCTTTCTTT
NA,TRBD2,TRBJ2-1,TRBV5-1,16,CASSLGAGGSYNEQFF,TGCGCCAGCAGCTTGGGAGCGGGGGGGTCCTACAATGAGCAGTTCTTC
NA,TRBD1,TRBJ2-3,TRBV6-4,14,CASSDGQGADTQYF,TGTGCCAGCAGTGACGGACAGGGGGCAGATACGCAGTATTTT
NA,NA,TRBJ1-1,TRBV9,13,CASSGTLNTEAFF,TGTGCCAGCAGCGGGACACTGAACACTGAAGCTTTCTTT
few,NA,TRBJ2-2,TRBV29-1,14,CSASPGEYTGELFF,TGCAGCGCTTCGCCCGGGGAATACACCGGGGAGCTGTTTTTT
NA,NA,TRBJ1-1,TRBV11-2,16,CASSLDPVRGNTEAFF,TGTGCCAGCAGCTTAGATCCCGTGCGGGGTAACACTGAAGCTTTCTTT
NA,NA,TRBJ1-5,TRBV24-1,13,CATSRGFNQPQHF,TGTGCCACCTCTCGCGGATTCAATCAGCCCCAGCATTTT
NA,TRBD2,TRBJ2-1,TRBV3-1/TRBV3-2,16,CASSQGGTRPYNEQFF,TGTGCCAGCAGCCAAGGCGGGACTAGACCATACAATGAGCAGTTCTTC
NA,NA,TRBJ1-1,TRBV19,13,CASSSLSRGKAFF,TGTGCCAGTAGTAGTCTCAGTAGGGGTAAAGCTTTCTTT
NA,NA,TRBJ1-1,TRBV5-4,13,CASSRTGNTEAFF,TGTGCCAGCAGCAGAACAGGGAACACTGAAGCTTTCTTT
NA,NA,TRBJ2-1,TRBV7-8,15,CASSIDGGSYNEQFF,TGTGCCAGCAGCATAGACGGGGGCTCCTACAATGAGCAGTTCTTC
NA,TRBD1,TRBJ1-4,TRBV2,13,CAGYRGTNEKLFF,TGTGCCGGCTACAGGGGGACTAATGAAAAACTGTTTTTT
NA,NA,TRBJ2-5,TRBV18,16,CASSPRDSTPGETQYF,TGTGCCAGCTCACCACGCGACAGCACCCCCGGAGAGACCCAGTACTTC
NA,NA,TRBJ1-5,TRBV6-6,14,CASSPRAGDQPQHF,TGTGCCAGCAGTCCCCGGGCCGGGGATCAGCCCCAGCATTTT
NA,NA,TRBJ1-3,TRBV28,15,CASSFRGGSGNTIYF,TGTGCCAGCAGTTTTCGCGGGGGCTCTGGAAACACCATATATTTT